The 22 T cell receptor beta chains below all came from one sample that was sequenced in a study of vaccination and CD4 T cells after COVID-19. These receptors' targets are unknown. The treatment here: approximately nine-day PBMC culture with coronavirus spike peptide pools or control peptides (ViraFEST assay). The collection of CD4+ T cells from the unexposed donor took place before the COVID-19 pandemic (2011-2018). An Oncomine TCR Beta short-read assay was used to sequence the DNA from cultured CD4+ T cells. From CD4+ T cells that had been cultured, genomic DNA was extracted. TCRdb re-called the PCR reads through MiXCR, storing one row per CDR3 protein. The profile shows 6,900 or so distinct CDR3 sequences, around 33% of them singletons. Input material: CD4+ T cells from blood, cultured in vitro. These receptor sequences come from a human donor in good health.

By proportion, this clonotype is medium-sized. V usage is TRBV20-1 and J usage is TRBJ1-2, with a tentative D call TRBD1 (5 bases). CDR1 and CDR2 from the germline V gene are DFQATT and SNEGSKA (reference sequence). CDR3 size: 14 residues. The ends were cut back, 0 bases at V and 4 bases at J, with 12 bases in the middle. The CDR3 DNA is TGCAGTGCTAGAGATCACCAGGGCGGCTATGGCTACACCTTC. Its protein is CSARDHQGGYGYTF.

This clonotype was seen a handful of times. The V and J genes are TRBV28 and TRBJ1-1; no firm D call. In germline, CDR1 is MDHEN, CDR2 SYDVKM. V lost 6 bases and J lost 7, with 9 bases in between. The CDR3 extends over 11 amino acids. CDR3 in amino acids: CASSSTFEAFF. In DNA form, the CDR3 reads TGTGCCAGCAGCTCAACATTTGAAGCTTTCTTT.

There are a few counts of this clonotype. DNA of the CDR3: TGTGCCAGCAGTTCGGTGACAGGGACAAATAACTATGGCTACACCTTC. Its translation is CASSSVTGTNNYGYTF. This sequence joins TRBV27 and TRBJ1-2; 7 nucleotides match TRBD1. Germline CDR1 and CDR2: MNHEY and SMNVEV (reference sequence). Trimming at V came to 4 bases and at J to 1 base, leaving 9 bases not matched to a gene. This CDR3 comprises 16 residues.

This chain uses TRBV24-1 with TRBJ2-5; perhaps TRBD1 as D (6 bases). The CDR3 extends over 17 amino acids. V lost 1 base and J lost 4, with 18 bases in between. Germline V gives CDR1 KGHDR, CDR2 SFDVKD. The CDR3 DNA follows: TGTGCCACCAGTGATTTTGCTACACAGGGTCCGGGAGAGACCCAGTACTTC. Translating gives CATSDFATQGPGETQYF.

This rearrangement joins TRBV18 to TRBJ2-5; D not resolved. CDR3 length: 13 residues. V was shortened by 1 base and J by 5 bases, with 8 bases between the two germline ends. CDR1 is KGHSH, CDR2 LQKENI, per germline. The CDR3 nucleotides are TGTGCCAGCTCACCACTCCCACCCGAGACCCAGTACTTC. It is translated as CASSPLPPETQYF.

This clonotype was counted only a few times. The chain has TRBV7-2 and TRBJ1-1; D is unresolved. Trimming pared 2 bases from V and 2 bases from J, leaving 9 bases between. The CDR3 loop spans 14 amino acids. Per germline, CDR1 SGHTA and CDR2 FQGNSA. CDR3 DNA sequence: TGTGCCAGCAGCTTATGGGTGGGAAACACTGAAGCTTTCTTT. Its protein product is CASSLWVGNTEAFF. Full variable domain (remainder filled in from reference TRBV7-2 and TRBJ1-1): GAGVSQSPSNKVTEKGKDVELRCDPISGHTALYWYRQSLGQGLEFLIYFQGNSAPDKSGLPSDRFSAERTGGSVSTLTIQRTQQEDSAVYLCASSLWVGNTEAFFGQGTRLTVV.

The V gene is TRBV20-1, the J gene TRBJ2-1; D gene unclear. The V and J ends lost 6 bases and 4 bases respectively, with 13 bases between them. The CDR3 is 13 residues long. Germline V CDR1 and CDR2: DFQATT, SNEGSKA (reference sequence). The CDR3 DNA is TGCAGTGCACAGAAGTACCGGTACAATGAGCAGTTCTTC. This sequence encodes CSAQKYRYNEQFF.

This clonotype showed up just a few times. The chain joins TRBV6-1 to TRBJ2-5; tentative D call: TRBD2 (5 bases). V lost 7 bases and J 0 bases, leaving 21 bases between the germline ends. The CDR3 contains 17 residues. CDR1 and CDR2 (germline): MNHNS, SASEGT. The CDR3 DNA is TGTGCCAGCATCGGTGGGATTAGCGCAAGGTACCAAGAGACCCAGTACTTC. Translated: CASIGGISARYQETQYF.

The gene calls are TRBV15 and TRBJ2-3; tentatively, D is TRBD2 (6 bases). Trimming shortened V by 5 bases and J by 2 bases, and 20 bases separated the two germline ends. The CDR3 runs 17 residues. Looked up from germline, CDR1 is LNHNV and CDR2 is YYDKDF (reference sequence). CDR3 loop: CATSPPTESGYTDTQYF. The DNA for the CDR3 is TGTGCCACCAGCCCCCCTACTGAAAGCGGGTACACAGATACGCAGTATTTT.

In this sample, this clonotype is medium-sized. The V call is TRBV7-9, the J call TRBJ2-5; D not resolved. Germline CDR1 and CDR2: SEHNR and FQNEAQ (reference sequence). This CDR3 comprises 13 residues. Trimming stripped 5 bases from V and 3 bases from J, with 10 bases between. In nucleotides, the CDR3 is TGTGCCAGCAGCCCGGACGCGGAAGAGACCCAGTACTTC. Amino acids: CASSPDAEETQYF.

The CDR3 loop is CSARQAADGNQPQHF. CDR3 bases: TGCAGTGCGAGACAGGCCGCCGACGGCAATCAGCCCCAGCATTTT. The chain couples TRBV20-1 to TRBJ1-5; D might be TRBD1 (6 bases). Germline CDR1 reads DFQATT; CDR2 reads SNEGSKA (reference sequence). CDR3 length: 15 amino acids. Trimming shortened V by 6 bases and J by 2 bases, and 17 bases separated the two germline ends.

This clonotype was counted only a few times. The chain carries TRBV6-1 and TRBJ1-5; D remains ambiguous. V was pared by 11 bases and J by 2 bases, with 13 bases between. CDR3 length: 13 residues. Per germline, CDR1 MNHNS and CDR2 SASEGT. The CDR3: CAHRAWGNQPQHF. In DNA form, the CDR3 reads TGTGCCCATCGTGCCTGGGGCAATCAGCCCCAGCATTTT.

This clonotype counts as medium-sized. This chain uses TRBV6-5 with TRBJ1-2; 7 positions match TRBD1. Trimming at V came to 4 bases and at J to 2 bases, leaving 7 bases not matched to a gene. The CDR3 extends over 15 amino acids. Germline V CDR1 and CDR2: MNHEY, SVGAGI. The CDR3: CASSSPDRANYGYTF. CDR3 DNA sequence: TGTGCCAGCAGTTCCCCTGACAGGGCGAACTATGGCTACACCTTC.

By proportion, this clonotype is medium-sized (0.01 to 0.1%). This chain connects TRBV20-1 to TRBJ1-1; 9 bases line up with TRBD1. V lost 4 bases, J lost 5 bases, and 2 bases stayed unmatched. The CDR3 has 12 amino acids. From germline, CDR1 is DFQATT and CDR2 SNEGSKA (reference sequence). The DNA for the CDR3 is TGCAGTGCTACTGACAGGGGGACTGAAGCTTTCTTT. Amino acid sequence: CSATDRGTEAFF.

This clonotype was observed a handful of times. The chain joins TRBV28 to TRBJ2-5; possible D gene TRBD2, 6 bases. CDR1 MDHEN and CDR2 SYDVKM come from the germline V gene. This CDR3 contains 15 residues. V shed 2 bases and J shed 7 bases, with 17 bases lying between them. The CDR3 coding sequence is TGTGCCAGCAGTTTACTAGCCCCCGGGACTGTGACCCAGTACTTC. It yields the protein CASSLLAPGTVTQYF.

The chain links TRBV2 to TRBJ2-5; D unresolved. Germline V gene sequence: CDR1 SNHLY, CDR2 FYNNEI. Trimming pared 3 bases from V and 1 base from J, leaving 3 bases between. The CDR3 length is 12 residues. CDR3 nucleotides: TGTGCCAGCAGTGAGTCCCAAGAGACCCAGTACTTC. This sequence encodes CASSESQETQYF.

The CDR3 loop reads CASSFSGTSNYGYTF. For the CDR3, the DNA is TGTGCCAGCAGTTTTAGTGGGACTTCTAACTATGGCTACACCTTC. The chain joins TRBV27 to TRBJ1-2; tentatively, D is TRBD1 (5 bases). Germline CDR1 MNHEY, CDR2 SMNVEV (reference sequence). V was shortened by 3 bases and J by 0 bases, with 11 bases between the two germline ends. The CDR3 has 15 residues.

J is TRBJ1-2 and V is TRBV28; D is perhaps TRBD1 (5 bases). With 5 bases removed from V and 6 bases from J, the gap between germline ends came to 16 bases. Germline V gene lookup returns CDR1 MDHEN and CDR2 SYDVKM. The CDR3 length is 14 residues. The DNA for the CDR3 is TGTGCCAGCAGTCCTCCAGGGAGACCTGATGGCTACACCTTC. It specifies CASSPPGRPDGYTF.

This clonotype was observed a few times. The chain combines TRBV20-1 with TRBJ2-1, with a possible D match to TRBD2 (6 bases). Germline-derived CDR1 and CDR2 are DFQATT and SNEGSKA (reference sequence). The CDR3 contains 17 residues. V shed 3 bases and J shed 0 bases, with 18 bases lying between them. CDR3 region: CSASSSVTSSSYNEQFF. The CDR3 DNA reads as TGCAGTGCTAGCTCTAGCGTGACCTCAAGCTCCTACAATGAGCAGTTCTTC.

The V call is TRBV7-3, the J call TRBJ2-2, with D possibly being TRBD1 (6 bases). The CDR3 is made up of 15 amino acids. With 5 bases removed from V and 4 bases from J, the gap between germline ends came to 14 bases. Per the germline V gene, CDR1 is SGHTA and CDR2 is FQGTGA. Here the CDR3 DNA reads TGTGCCAGCAGCACTACCGGGACATCCACCGGGGAGCTGTTTTTT. Translating gives CASSTTGTSTGELFF.

The chain is built from TRBV28 and TRBJ2-7, with 7 bases that match TRBD2. V lost 5 bases to trimming and J lost 6 bases; unmatched junction nucleotides: 10. CDR3 length: 14 residues. Germline lookup yields CDR1 MDHEN and CDR2 SYDVKM. DNA of the CDR3: TGTGCCAGCAGTCCCCTCCTCGGGGGGAGCGAGCAGTACTTC. The encoded protein is CASSPLLGGSEQYF.

V usage is TRBV12-3 or TRBV12-4 and J usage is TRBJ1-6; unclear D gene. The CDR3 runs to 15 residues. Trimming cost V 5 bases and J 10 bases, with 18 bases left between them. CDR3 region: CASSPSGGGRSPLHF. Here the CDR3 DNA reads TGTGCCAGCAGTCCCTCGGGCGGAGGGCGCTCACCCCTCCACTTT.